The T cell receptor (beta chain) described here comes from a study of T-cell reconstitution after alpha-beta-depleted transplantation in children (dated by TCRdb to about 2016). About the full investigation: T-cell immune reconstitution after TCRalphabeta/CD19-depleted allogeneic hematopoietic cell transplantation in children was quantitatively tracked in the study by means of TCR repertoire profiling.

The CDR3 holds 13 amino acids from the cysteine to the phenylalanine. Only CDR3 DNA is held: 39 bases, read in frame from base 1. CDR1 and CDR2 are drawn from the germline V gene (reference sequence): DFQATT, SNEGSKA. V is clipped by 0 bases and J by 2 bases, and the sequence between their germline boundaries is 7 bases long. Libraries were prepared through PCR. The sequencing machine was an Illumina HiSeq 2500. Molecular barcoding was employed in the preparation of TCR libraries, with unique molecular identifiers being used to normalize TCRbeta repertoire quantification. TCRdb ran its own pipeline on the public reads, namely fastp trimming at Q25 and MiXCR clone calling, and kept in-frame beta chains. Identical CDR3 proteins give one entry, which carries the most common genes and DNA. The sample includes some 200,000 distinct CDR3 sequences, with 9.7% observed a single time. Less than 6% of the sample is taken by the ten largest.

This clonotype was counted at least ten times. Its target antigen remains unknown. Base qualities were left out, and no much larger clone turns up one base away. The sample here was PBMCs from the stem cell graft donor, taken from the stem cell graft. This TCR was sampled from a human donor who donated a stem cell graft to a child with SCID. The chain employs TRBV20-1 and TRBJ1-2, with no reliable assignment of the D segment. The DNA sequence is as follows: TGCAGTGCTAGAGATAAAAGGAACTATGGCTACACCTTC. It codes for CSARDKRNYGYTF.